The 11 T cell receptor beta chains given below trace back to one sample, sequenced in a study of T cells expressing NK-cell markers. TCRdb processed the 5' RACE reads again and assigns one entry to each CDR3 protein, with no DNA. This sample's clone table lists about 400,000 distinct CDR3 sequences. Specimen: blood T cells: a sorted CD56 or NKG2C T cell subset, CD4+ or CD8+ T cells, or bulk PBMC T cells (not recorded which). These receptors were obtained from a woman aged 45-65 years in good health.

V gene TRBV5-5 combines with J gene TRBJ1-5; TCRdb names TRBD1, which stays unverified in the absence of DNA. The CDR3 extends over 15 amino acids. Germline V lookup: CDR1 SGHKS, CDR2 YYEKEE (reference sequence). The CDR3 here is CASSLEDRVGQPQHF.

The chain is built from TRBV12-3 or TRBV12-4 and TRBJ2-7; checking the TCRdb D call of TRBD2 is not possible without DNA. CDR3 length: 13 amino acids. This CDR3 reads CASSLKGPGEQYF.

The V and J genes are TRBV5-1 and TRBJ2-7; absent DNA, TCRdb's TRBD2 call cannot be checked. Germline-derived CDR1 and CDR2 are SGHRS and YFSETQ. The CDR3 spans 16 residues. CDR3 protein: CASSRGTSELSYEQYF. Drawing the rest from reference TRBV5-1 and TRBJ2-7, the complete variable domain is KAGVTQTPRYLIKTRGQQVTLSCSPISGHRSVSWYQQTPGQGLQFLFEYFSETQRNKGNFPGRFSGRQFSNSRSEMNVSTLELGDSALYLCASSRGTSELSYEQYFGPGTRLTVT.

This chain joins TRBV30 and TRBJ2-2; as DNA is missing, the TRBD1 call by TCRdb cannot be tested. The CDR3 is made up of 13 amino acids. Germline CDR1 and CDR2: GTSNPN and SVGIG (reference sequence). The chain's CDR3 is CAWGIRVTGELFF. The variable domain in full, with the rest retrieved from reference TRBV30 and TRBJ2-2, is SQTIHQWPATLVQPVGSPLSLECTVEGTSNPNLYWYRQAAGRGLQLLFYSVGIGQISSEVPQNLSASRPQDRQFILSSKKLLLSDSGFYLCAWGIRVTGELFFGEGSRLTVL.

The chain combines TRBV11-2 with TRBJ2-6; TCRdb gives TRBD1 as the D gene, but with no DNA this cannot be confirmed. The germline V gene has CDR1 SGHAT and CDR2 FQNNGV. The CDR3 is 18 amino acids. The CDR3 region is CASSHPWGRGSGANVLTF.

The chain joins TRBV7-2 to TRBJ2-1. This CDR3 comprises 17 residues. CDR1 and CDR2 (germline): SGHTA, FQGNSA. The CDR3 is CASSLTSTRGSYNEQFF.

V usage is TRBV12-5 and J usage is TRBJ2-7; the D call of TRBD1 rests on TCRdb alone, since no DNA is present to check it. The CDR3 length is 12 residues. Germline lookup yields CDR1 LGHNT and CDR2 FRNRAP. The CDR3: CASGFSGDEQYF.

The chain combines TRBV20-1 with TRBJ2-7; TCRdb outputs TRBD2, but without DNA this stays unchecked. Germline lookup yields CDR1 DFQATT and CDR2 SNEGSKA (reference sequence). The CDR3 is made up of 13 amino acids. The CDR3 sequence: CSASRDFSYEQYF.

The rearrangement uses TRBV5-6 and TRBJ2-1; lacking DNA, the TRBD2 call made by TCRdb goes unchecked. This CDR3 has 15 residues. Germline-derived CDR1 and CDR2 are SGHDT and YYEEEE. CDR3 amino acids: CASSRLAFSYNEQFF.

CDR3 amino acids: CASSGLAGGYTQYF. The J gene is TRBJ2-3, the V gene TRBV12-3 or TRBV12-4; TCRdb outputs TRBD2, but without DNA this stays unchecked. The CDR3 consists of 14 residues.

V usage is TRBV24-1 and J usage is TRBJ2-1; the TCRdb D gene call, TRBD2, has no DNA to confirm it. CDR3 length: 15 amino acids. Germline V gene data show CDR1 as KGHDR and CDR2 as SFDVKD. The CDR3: CATSLAGPIYNEQFF.